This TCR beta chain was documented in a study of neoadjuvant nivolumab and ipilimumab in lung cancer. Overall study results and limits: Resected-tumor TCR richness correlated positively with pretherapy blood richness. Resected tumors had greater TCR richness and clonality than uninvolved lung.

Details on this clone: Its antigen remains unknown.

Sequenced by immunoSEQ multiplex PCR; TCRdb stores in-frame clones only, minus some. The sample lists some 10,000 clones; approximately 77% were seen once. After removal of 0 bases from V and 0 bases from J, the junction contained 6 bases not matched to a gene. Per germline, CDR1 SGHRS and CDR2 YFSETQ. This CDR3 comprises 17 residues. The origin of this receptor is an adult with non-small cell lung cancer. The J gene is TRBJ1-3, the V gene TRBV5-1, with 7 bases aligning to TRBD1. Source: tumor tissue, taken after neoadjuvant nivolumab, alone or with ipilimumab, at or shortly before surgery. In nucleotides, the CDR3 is TGCGCCAGCAGCTTGGTCTTCGGACAGGACTCTGGAAACACCATATATTTT. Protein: CASSLVFGQDSGNTIYF.